The 31 T cell receptor beta chains presented below share a single source sample, sequenced in a study of CD8+CD57+ T cells in acquired aplastic anemia. Investigators profiled TCR beta VDJ and CDR3 from genomic DNA template. One entry per CDR3 protein, called by TCRdb with MiXCR from the reads. The sample carries around 180,000 distinct CDR3 sequences, approximately 60% recorded once. Sequenced: sorted CD4+, CD8+, or CD8+CD57+ T cells (not recorded which) from PBMCs. These receptors were collected from a human donor in good health.

The CDR3 DNA follows: TGTGCCAGCAGCCGAGGAGGCAGGACAGGGAGCTCCTACGAGCAGTACTTC. Residues: CASSRGGRTGSSYEQYF. This chain joins TRBV11-2 and TRBJ2-7; TRBD1 matches at 8 bases. J gave up 0 bases and V 5 bases, and 12 bases lay outside the gene matches. The germline CDR1 and CDR2 sequences are SGHAT and FQNNGV. This CDR3 is built from 17 residues.

The genes are TRBV2 and TRBJ2-1; D might be TRBD2 (5 bases). This CDR3 has 16 residues. V was clipped by 4 bases and J by 0 bases, with 13 bases between them. In germline, CDR1 is SNHLY, CDR2 FYNNEI. CDR3: CASSGPRASSYNEQFF. The CDR3 coding sequence is TGTGCCAGCAGTGGGCCGCGGGCTAGCTCCTACAATGAGCAGTTCTTC.

This clonotype was seen only once. The chain links TRBV7-9 to TRBJ2-7; D perhaps matches TRBD2 (6 bases). The CDR3 is 14 amino acids. V was clipped by 5 bases and J by 7 bases, with 18 bases between them. The germline gives CDR1 SEHNR, CDR2 FQNEAQ (reference sequence). The CDR3 sequence: CASSGTSSLGEQYF. As DNA, the CDR3 is TGTGCCAGCAGCGGGACTTCCTCCTTGGGGGAGCAGTACTTC.

The chain recombines TRBV2 with TRBJ2-7, with 7 positions matching TRBD1. The ends lost 11 bases at V and 2 bases at J; junction bases unmatched: 12. The CDR3 is made up of 14 amino acids. CDR1 and CDR2 (germline): SNHLY, FYNNEI. CDR3 nucleotide sequence: TGTGCCGCCAGCCTGGGGACAGTCCCCTACGAGCAGTACTTC. Its translation is CAASLGTVPYEQYF.

This chain uses TRBV10-3 with TRBJ1-2; 8 bases match TRBD1. The CDR3 is 16 residues long. CDR1 ENHRY and CDR2 SYGVKD come from the germline V gene. The V gene end was trimmed by 2 bases and the J gene end by 6 bases; junction bases not matched to a gene: 11. The CDR3 DNA sequence: TGTGCCATCAGTGAGAGTCATTGGGACAGGCTCGATGGCTACACCTTC. The encoded protein is CAISESHWDRLDGYTF.

This clonotype was seen a handful of times. V gene TRBV6-1 combines with J gene TRBJ2-7, with TRBD2 matching over 8 bases. J was trimmed by 3 bases and V by 7 bases; bases with no gene match: 5. Looked up from germline, CDR1 is MNHNS and CDR2 is SASEGT. The CDR3 totals 13 residues. CDR3 DNA sequence: TGTGCCAGCATCGGGGGGGGGGGCTACGAGCAGTACTTC. Translation: CASIGGGGYEQYF.

About this clonotype itself: This likely comes from a read error, as the CDR3 has no conserved phenylalanine or tryptophan at its end. The chain couples TRBV2 to TRBJ2-7; a weak D match, TRBD2 (6 bases). The germline V gene has CDR1 SNHLY and CDR2 FYNNEI. The V gene lost 3 bases and the J gene lost 2 bases, with 14 bases spanning the gap. The CDR3 is 15 amino acids. CDR3 residues: CASSDRTSRAYEQYL. The CDR3 DNA follows: TGTGCCAGCAGTGATCGAACTAGCAGAGCCTACGAGCAGTACCTC.

The genes are TRBV20-1 and TRBJ2-3; TRBD2 agrees at 9 bases. CDR1 DFQATT and CDR2 SNEGSKA come from the germline V gene (reference sequence). This CDR3 region has 16 residues. V gave up 2 bases and J gave up 0 bases; unmatched junction bases: 6. The DNA of the CDR3 is TGCAGTGCTAGACTTACGACTAGCGGTAGCACAGATACGCAGTATTTT. It is translated as CSARLTTSGSTDTQYF.

This clonotype was seen at least ten times. The germline gene is not matched at one end of the junction; a read error may be the cause. The chain is built from TRBV7-7 and TRBJ2-7, with 7 bases identical to TRBD1. CDR3 length: 15 amino acids. Germline V lookup: CDR1 SSHAT, CDR2 FNYEAQ (reference sequence). CDR3 sequence (DNA): TGTGCTAGCAGCCCCTGCAGACAGGGCTCCTACGAGCAGTACTTC. Translated, it gives CASSPCRQGSYEQYF.

The CDR3 sequence: CASSAGTGYGYTF. In nucleotides, the CDR3 is TGTGCCAGCAGCGCCGGGACCGGCTATGGCTACACCTTC. V is TRBV9 and J is TRBJ1-2, with D perhaps TRBD1 (5 bases). The CDR3 runs to 13 residues. V dropped 3 bases and J dropped 4 bases, with 10 bases sitting between them. The germline V gene encodes CDR1 SGDLS and CDR2 YYNGEE.

This chain joins TRBV7-9 and TRBJ2-7; D unclear. V was trimmed by 3 bases and J by 1 base, leaving 13 bases between them. Germline CDR1 is SEHNR and CDR2 is FQNEAQ (reference sequence). The CDR3 length is 15 residues. CDR3 loop: CASSLGVSQSYEQYF. CDR3 DNA sequence: TGTGCCAGCAGCTTGGGCGTAAGCCAATCCTACGAGCAGTACTTC.

This chain joins TRBV7-9 and TRBJ1-2; D is ambiguous. V dropped 8 bases and J dropped 8 bases, with 12 bases sitting between them. Germline V CDR1 and CDR2: SEHNR, FQNEAQ (reference sequence). This CDR3 spans 11 amino acids. The CDR3: CASGDGAGYTF. For the CDR3, the DNA is TGTGCCAGCGGAGACGGAGCCGGCTACACCTTC.

This clonotype showed up just a few times. The V call is TRBV20-1, the J call TRBJ1-2, with 7 bases aligning to TRBD1. V was clipped by 6 bases and J by 4 bases; unmatched bases: 11. From germline, CDR1 is DFQATT and CDR2 SNEGSKA (reference sequence). CDR3 length equals 14 residues. The CDR3 sequence is CSARIRQGGYGYTF. The CDR3 DNA reads as TGCAGTGCCCGTATTCGACAGGGAGGCTATGGCTACACCTTC.

This clonotype was recorded many times. J is TRBJ2-1 and V is TRBV7-3; 8 bases are shared with TRBD1. CDR3 length: 17 residues. Germline CDR1 and CDR2: SGHTA and FQGTGA. With V trimmed by 5 bases and J by 3 bases, 12 bases remained unmatched. This chain's CDR3 is CASSVERQGLLYNEQFF. Here the CDR3 DNA reads TGTGCCAGCAGCGTAGAGAGACAGGGGCTTCTCTACAATGAGCAGTTCTTC. Drawing the rest from reference TRBV7-3 and TRBJ2-1, the complete variable domain is GAGVSQTPSNKVTEKGKYVELRCDPISGHTALYWYRQSLGQGPEFLIYFQGTGAADDSGLPNDRFFAVRPEGSVSTLKIQRTERGDSAVYLCASSVERQGLLYNEQFFGPGTRLTVL.

This clonotype was counted many times. This chain connects TRBV6-2 or TRBV6-3 to TRBJ2-1; 8 nucleotides agree with TRBD2. Losses at the gene ends were 5 bases for V and 9 bases for J; bases not matched to a gene: 9. The germline V gene has CDR1 MNHEY and CDR2 SVGEGT. The length of the CDR3 is 14 residues. CDR3 in DNA: TGTGCCAGCAGTACCTTCCCCGGGGGGGGTGAGCAGTTCTTC. It translates to CASSTFPGGGEQFF.

In this sample, this clonotype turned up once. The rearrangement uses TRBV7-9 and TRBJ2-3; tentatively, D is TRBD2 (6 bases). Trimming removed 5 bases from V and 6 bases from J, with 12 bases in between. The CDR3 totals 13 residues. CDR1 SEHNR and CDR2 FQNEAQ come from the germline V gene (reference sequence). The CDR3 sequence is CASSPTRSDTQYF. The CDR3 DNA follows: TGTGCCAGCAGCCCGACTAGGTCTGATACGCAGTATTTT.

The sample holds many counts of this clonotype. The rearrangement links TRBV28 to TRBJ2-7; weak D call: TRBD2 (5 bases). Germline CDR1 reads MDHEN; CDR2 reads SYDVKM. CDR3 length: 15 amino acids. Trimming removed 2 bases from V and 1 base from J, with 12 bases in between. As DNA, the CDR3 is TGTGCCAGCAGTTTAGATGCGGGTAAATCCTACGAGCAGTACTTC. It specifies CASSLDAGKSYEQYF.

The chain is built from TRBV2 and TRBJ2-2, with D hard to call. This CDR3 spans 13 amino acids. CDR1 and CDR2 (germline): SNHLY, FYNNEI. V lost 5 bases and J lost 1, with 5 bases in between. The CDR3 spells CASSYKNTGELFF. The CDR3, as DNA: TGTGCCAGCAGTTATAAGAACACCGGGGAGCTGTTTTTT.

The rearrangement uses TRBV12-3 or TRBV12-4 and TRBJ2-7; tentative D call: TRBD2 (6 bases). This CDR3 has 16 residues. Between the trimmed V and J ends, which lost 5 bases and 3 bases, there was a span of 20 bases. CDR3 DNA: TGTGCCAGCAGTCCCCGGAGGAGGGAGATCTACTACGAGCAGTACTTC. It is translated as CASSPRRREIYYEQYF.

The chain has TRBV7-9 and TRBJ2-1; TRBD2 aligns across 11 bases. The CDR3 is made up of 15 amino acids. J gave up 8 bases and V 5 bases, and 8 bases lay outside the gene matches. The germline V gene encodes CDR1 SEHNR and CDR2 FQNEAQ (reference sequence). Here the CDR3 reads CASSLTLAGVDEQFF. CDR3 DNA sequence: TGTGCCAGCAGCCTCACACTAGCGGGGGTGGATGAGCAGTTCTTC.

As regards this clonotype: One end of the junction does not line up with germline, which may come from a read error. The rearrangement links TRBV6-1 to TRBJ2-5; weak D call: TRBD2 (5 bases). The CDR3 consists of 10 residues. The germline V gene has CDR1 MNHNS and CDR2 SASEGT. In nucleotides, the CDR3 is TGTGCCAGCAGTGAAGCGGAGGATCACTTC. This gives the protein CASSEAEDHF.

The chain has TRBV10-3 and TRBJ2-5, with D unclear. The V gene's germline CDR1 is ENHRY and CDR2 SYGVKD. Deletions cut 2 bases from V and 1 base from J, with 8 bases between. This CDR3 is 14 amino acids long. The CDR3 protein is CAISEPGSQETQYF. CDR3 nucleotide sequence: TGTGCCATCAGTGAGCCGGGCAGCCAAGAGACCCAGTACTTC.

V gene TRBV10-3 combines with J gene TRBJ1-1, with D unclear. The germline gives CDR1 ENHRY, CDR2 SYGVKD. V dropped 0 bases and J dropped 0 bases, with 8 bases sitting between them. The CDR3 consists of 15 residues. The CDR3 protein is CAISESQALNTEAFF. Written as DNA, the CDR3 is TGTGCCATCAGTGAGTCTCAGGCCCTGAACACTGAAGCTTTCTTT.

This clonotype showed up many times. The J gene is TRBJ2-7, the V gene TRBV20-1; TRBD2 agrees at 7 bases. This CDR3 region has 14 residues. Germline CDR1 reads DFQATT; CDR2 reads SNEGSKA (reference sequence). V lost 0 bases and J lost 3; bases outside the gene matches: 5. This CDR3 reads CSARDSASGYEQYF. CDR3 DNA: TGCAGTGCTAGAGATAGCGCTAGCGGCTACGAGCAGTACTTC.

The V call is TRBV10-2, the J call TRBJ2-7, with D unresolved. Trimming took off 4 bases at V and 4 bases at J, with 14 bases between the two ends. Looked up from germline, CDR1 is WSHSY and CDR2 is SAAADI. The CDR3 covers 14 residues. The CDR3 nucleotides read TGCGCCAGCAGTGCGGCAGCGAAGCCTTACGAGCAGTACTTC. It specifies CASSAAAKPYEQYF.

With respect to this clonotype: The final CDR3 position lacks the conserved phenylalanine or tryptophan, pointing to a likely read error. The gene calls are TRBV6-1 and TRBJ2-1; TRBD1 aligns across 8 bases. The trim removed 3 bases at V and 12 bases at J, leaving 13 bases unmatched. The CDR3 runs 15 residues. Germline values: CDR1 MNHNS, CDR2 SASEGT. CDR3 loop: CASSDFDRGLFSQFL. CDR3 bases: TGTGCCAGCAGTGACTTCGACAGGGGTCTCTTCTCGCAGTTCCTC.

V is TRBV15 and J is TRBJ2-1, with TRBD2 matching over 12 bases. J lost 6 bases, V lost 3 bases, and 12 bases had no gene match. Looked up from germline, CDR1 is LNHNV and CDR2 is YYDKDF (reference sequence). The CDR3 covers 18 residues. CDR3 protein: CATSSYHPTSGSGNEQFF. The CDR3 DNA reads as TGTGCCACCAGCAGTTACCACCCGACTAGCGGGAGCGGCAATGAGCAGTTCTTC.

This clonotype was observed a few times. V gene TRBV10-3 combines with J gene TRBJ1-1, with no clear D. In germline, CDR1 is ENHRY, CDR2 SYGVKD. Between the trimmed V and J ends, which lost 4 bases and 0 bases, there was a span of 9 bases. The CDR3 covers 14 residues. As DNA, the CDR3 is TGTGCCATCAGTGCTCCTGGAATGAACACTGAAGCTTTCTTT. This encodes CAISAPGMNTEAFF.

Worth noting for this clonotype: A much larger clone lies one base from this, so it may be a read error. This rearrangement joins TRBV7-9 to TRBJ2-1; D possibly matches TRBD1 or TRBD2 (5 bases each). The CDR3 is 14 residues long. The germline CDR1 and CDR2 sequences are SEHNR and FQNEAQ (reference sequence). V gave up 8 bases and J gave up 6 bases, with 17 bases separating them. The CDR3, as DNA: TGTGCCAGCGGGTCCGTCCGGGACCGCAATGAGCAGTTCTTC. As protein: CASGSVRDRNEQFF.

The V call is TRBV19, the J call TRBJ1-6; 7 bases are shared with TRBD1. The CDR3 has 16 amino acids. Trimming removed 4 bases from V and 4 bases from J; junction bases left unmatched: 7. CDR1 is LNHDA, CDR2 SQIVND, per germline (reference sequence). The CDR3 DNA reads as TGTGCCAGTAGTACGACAGGGCTTGGATATAATTCACCCCTCCACTTT. Encoded protein: CASSTTGLGYNSPLHF.

At least ten counts were recorded for this clonotype. This chain connects TRBV4-1 to TRBJ2-5; 9 positions match TRBD1. CDR3 size: 15 residues. V was pared by 3 bases and J by 5 bases, with 7 bases of the junction left unmatched. Germline CDR1 MGHRA, CDR2 YSYEKL. In DNA form, the CDR3 reads TGCGCCAGCAGCCATAGAGACAGGGGGATTGAGACCCAGTACTTC. Its protein is CASSHRDRGIETQYF.